What follows is one TCR beta chain and its context. Its antigen is currently unknown. TCR beta CDR3 was amplified by multiplex PCR, first round 10 to 11 cycles, 32 V and 13 J primers. TCRdb passed the multiplex PCR reads through MiXCR, listing each CDR3 protein once. In the table there are thousands of distinct CDR3 sequences, 26% of which are singletons. The data were obtained in a study of immune heterogeneity within non-small cell lung tumors. Across the study: Several squamous cell carcinomas, roughly eleven non-squamous carcinomas and 1 not otherwise specified made up the tumors.

CDR1 and CDR2 (germline): SEHNR, FQNEAQ (reference sequence). V lost 1 base to trimming and J lost 2 bases; unmatched junction nucleotides: 5. The CDR3 has 16 amino acids. For each sample, template was around 650 ng of bulk tumor genomic DNA. In surgery, several biopsies were collected from each primary tumor at widely spaced sites. With untreated, newly diagnosed non-small cell lung cancer, the patients went on to undergo curative surgery. Donors comprised newly diagnosed non-small cell lung cancer patients undergoing surgery with curative intent. Study-wide points: Tumor sites within a patient were found to share identical dominant CDR3 beta clonotypes, and site-unique high-frequency clones were also present. Individual patients largely had distinct high-frequency T-cell receptor beta clonotypes from one another.

The V and J genes are TRBV7-9 and TRBJ2-1; 7 bases match TRBD1. The receptor was derived from a man in his fifties or sixties with non-small cell lung cancer. Sequencing input: lung tumor tissue. CDR3 sequence: CASSLVPGTAYNEQFF. CDR3 in DNA: TGTGCCAGCAGCTTAGTCCCCGGGACAGCCTACAATGAGCAGTTCTTC. Full variable domain (rest looked up from reference TRBV7-9 and TRBJ2-1): DTGVSQNPRHKITKRGQNVTFRCDPISEHNRLYWYRQTLGQGPEFLTYFQNEAQLEKSRLLSDRFSAERPKGSFSTLEIQRTEQGDSAMYLCASSLVPGTAYNEQFFGPGTRLTVL.